One sample yielded the 3 T cell receptor beta chains listed below, sequenced in a study of graft-versus-host responses after intestinal transplantation. TCRdb's copy holds only in-frame clones and misses some; the assay was immunoSEQ multiplex PCR. Among about 88,000 clones listed, approximately 90% were seen once. For these TCRs, the target antigens are not known. This material consisted of unstimulated CD4+ T cells sorted from spleen or lymph node cells, taken before transplant. The source of these receptors is a human donor who was the organ donor for an intestinal transplant.

V is TRBV10-3 and J is TRBJ2-7; TRBD2 agrees at 7 bases. This CDR3 comprises 18 residues. J lost 3 bases, V lost 4 bases, and 18 bases had no gene match. CDR1 and CDR2 from the germline V gene are ENHRY and SYGVKD. The CDR3 coding sequence is TGTGCCATCAGTGGGTATGGTGGGAGGGGCGCAAAAGACTACGAGCAGTACTTC. This translates into CAISGYGGRGAKDYEQYF.

The table lists this clone with a count of one. The CDR3 nucleotides are TGTGCCAGCAGCCCCATGGGCGGGACGGCCGGGGAGCTGTTTTTT. Translating it yields CASSPMGGTAGELFF. J is TRBJ2-2 and V is TRBV7-6; tentatively, D is TRBD2 (6 bases). Per germline, CDR1 SGHVS and CDR2 FNYEAQ. The CDR3 is made up of 15 amino acids. V was trimmed by 5 bases and J by 6 bases, leaving 16 bases between them. The variable domain in full, completed from reference TRBV7-6 and TRBJ2-2, reads GAGVSQSPRYKVTKRGQDVALRCDPISGHVSLYWYRQALGQGPEFLTYFNYEAQQDKSGLPNDRFSAERPEGSISTLTIQRTEQRDSAMYRCASSPMGGTAGELFFGEGSRLTVL.

Only a few counts were recorded for this clone. The chain employs TRBV5-4 and TRBJ1-2; D uncertain. The CDR3 contains 16 residues. In germline, CDR1 is SGHNT, CDR2 YYREEE (reference sequence). The germline V and J ends were trimmed by 3 bases and 0 bases, with 15 bases remaining between them. The CDR3 DNA is TGTGCCAGCAGCTCAGGTCGGGGTAATCCTAACTATGGCTACACCTTC. Residues: CASSSGRGNPNYGYTF. Together with reference TRBV5-4 and TRBJ1-2, the CDR3 gives the full variable domain: ETGVTQSPTHLIKTRGQQVTLRCSSQSGHNTVSWYQQALGQGPQFIFQYYREEENGRGNFPPRFSGLQFPNYSSELNVNALELDDSALYLCASSSGRGNPNYGYTFGSGTRLTVV.